Listed below are T cell receptor beta chains from one sample, sequenced in a study of T cell clones after liver transplantation. Sequencing was performed with immunoSEQ multiplex PCR; in TCRdb, only in-frame clones are kept and a portion is missing. The table shows 70,000 to 95,000 clones, with 75% to 90% occurring only once. The specimen was CD4+ T cells from blood, collected at the 22-month timepoint. The receptors stem from a human patient who received a liver transplant. Some T cells may have come from the graft donor. The CDR3 runs from the conserved cysteine through the conserved F or W.

TRBV7-9 CASSLQGLYQPQHF
TRBV9 CASSVGPGSNYGYTF
TRBV25-1 CASRELTGEKLFF
TRBV21-1 CASSKARALSSYNEQFF
TRBV7-2 CASRRLGEPQHF
TRBV11-3 CASSLGARGRGNTIYF
TRBV7-2 CASSLDTDRGAFF
TRBV6-1 CASSGGLLVPYEQYF
TRBV5-4 CASSIDSNQPQHF
TRBV9 CASSVITDTQYF
TRBV4-3 CASSPRTGADYGYTF
TRBV7-9 CASSYRGVPEQYF
TRBV7-2 CASSFSGGDSYEQYF
TRBV4-2 CASSQRTGSVAGELFF
TRBV7-8 CASSPQGSRRYYEQYF
TRBV6-5 CASSYSAGPLHF
TRBV10-3 CAISERENGPTGTDTQYF
TRBV5-1 CASSSAGVPDTQYF
TRBV7-2 CASSFAGTSGEQFF
TRBV7-2 CASSLRRGEQPQHF
TRBV29-1 CSVQQGAYDGYTF
TRBV19 CATRQARGQPQHF
TRBV5-5 CASSPRRAGYTEAFF
TRBV7-3 CASGDQGGRTQYF
TRBV27 CASSYSTGRGSPLHF
TRBV28 CASRTSGRETQYF
TRBV2 CASSVRNGGYEQYF
TRBV14 CASSPGTSVADTQYF
TRBV4-2 CASSQGSGGPETQYF
TRBV25-1 CASSAGGRETF
TRBV28 CASSPPGTTLQETQYF
TRBV6-5 CASSYRGGPNEQFF
TRBV11-2 CASGPGGVYEQYF
TRBV19 CASRVWRENTGELFF
TRBV5-1 CATPPHPQGYNQPQHF
TRBV11-2 CASSLLDRDSGELFF
TRBV5-4 CASSRVPGPAEPQHF
TRBV27 CASSRQGVGAGGTDTQYF
TRBV7-9 CASSPSFSQETQYF
TRBV2 CASRLRGASGRTSTDTQYF
TRBV29-1 CSVEKGARTDTQYF
TRBV6-1 CASSAMAGYAYEQYF
TRBV7-2 CASSPRGVAGDNEQFF
TRBV5-1 CASSPTTPFYNEQFF
TRBV11-2 CASSSTSGRAFYEQYF
TRBV19 CASSIDLVEENYGYTF